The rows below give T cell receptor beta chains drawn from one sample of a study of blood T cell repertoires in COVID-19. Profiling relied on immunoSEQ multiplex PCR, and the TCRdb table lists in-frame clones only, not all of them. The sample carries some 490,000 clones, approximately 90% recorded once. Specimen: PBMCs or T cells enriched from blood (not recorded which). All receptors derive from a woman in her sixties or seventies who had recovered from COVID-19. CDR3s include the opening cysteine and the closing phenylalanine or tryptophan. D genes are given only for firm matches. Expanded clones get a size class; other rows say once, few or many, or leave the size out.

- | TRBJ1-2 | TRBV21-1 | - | TGTGCCAGCCCTTCCGACAGCACCTATGGCTACACCTTC | CASPSDSTYGYTF
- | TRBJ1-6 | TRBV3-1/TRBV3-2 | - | TGTGCCAGCAGCCAAGGGGGGAGGGTAGGCAATTCACCCCTCCACTTT | CASSQGGRVGNSPLHF
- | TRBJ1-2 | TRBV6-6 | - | TGTGCCAGCACCCGTGAGCAGGGTCGATCCTATGGCTACACCTTC | CASTREQGRSYGYTF
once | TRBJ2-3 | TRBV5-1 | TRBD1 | TGCGCCAGCAGCTGGACAGGGCGGACAGATACGCAGTATTTT | CASSWTGRTDTQYF
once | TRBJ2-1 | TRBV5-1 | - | TGCGCCAGCAGCTTGGCCGGGGGGCGGTACAATGAGCAGTTCTTC | CASSLAGGRYNEQFF
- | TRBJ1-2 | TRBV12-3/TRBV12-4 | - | TGTGCCAGCAGTCCCCAGGGGCACTATGGCTACACCTTC | CASSPQGHYGYTF
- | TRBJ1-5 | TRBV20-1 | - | TGCAGTGCTAGTCCCAATGGGGCTAGCAATCAGCCCCAGCATTTT | CSASPNGASNQPQHF
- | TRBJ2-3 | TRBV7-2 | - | TGTGCCAGCAGCTTTAGGTTTTCGGGTACAGATACGCAGTATTTT | CASSFRFSGTDTQYF
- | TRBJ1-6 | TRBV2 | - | TGTGCCAGCAGTGAAACGGGAGTGTCTTATAATTCACCCCTCCACTTT | CASSETGVSYNSPLHF
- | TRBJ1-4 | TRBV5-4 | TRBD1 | TGTGCCAGCAGCCAGGGGGTTCCAGGCGACTATGAAAAACTGTTTTTT | CASSQGVPGDYEKLFF
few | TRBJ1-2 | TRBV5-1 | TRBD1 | TGCGCCAGCAGCCGGACAGGGAATGGCTACACCTTC | CASSRTGNGYTF
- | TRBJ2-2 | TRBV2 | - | TGTGCCAGCAGTGAGTACCTAGCGAACACCGGGGAGCTGTTTTTT | CASSEYLANTGELFF
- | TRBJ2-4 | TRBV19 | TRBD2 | TGTGCCAGTAGTATAGAGTGGGTGCGGCGGGGGGCCGAAGCCAAAAACATTCAGTACTTC | CASSIEWVRRGAEAKNIQYF
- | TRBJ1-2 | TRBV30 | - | TGTGCCTGGAGTGTACGGTTCAAAGCTAACTATGGCTACACCTTC | CAWSVRFKANYGYTF
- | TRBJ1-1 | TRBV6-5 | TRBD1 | TGTGCCAGCAGTTACCAGAGACAGGGTGAAGCTTTCTTT | CASSYQRQGEAFF
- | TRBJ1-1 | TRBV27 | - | TGTGCCAGCAGCACTCTGAGGAGGAACACTGAAGCTTTCTTT | CASSTLRRNTEAFF
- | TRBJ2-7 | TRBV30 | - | TGTGCCTGGACGCAGGGTCCCGAGCAGTACTTC | CAWTQGPEQYF
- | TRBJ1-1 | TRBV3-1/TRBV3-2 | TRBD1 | TGTGCCAGCAGCCAAGGGCCACAGGGGAAGCCTGAAGCTTTCTTT | CASSQGPQGKPEAFF
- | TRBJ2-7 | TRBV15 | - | TGTGCCACCAGCAGAGATCTGGTACAGGGCTACGAGCAGTACTTC | CATSRDLVQGYEQYF
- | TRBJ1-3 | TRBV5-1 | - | TGCGCCAGCAGCGGCGGCGTGGCAGCTGGAAACACCATATATTTT | CASSGGVAAGNTIYF
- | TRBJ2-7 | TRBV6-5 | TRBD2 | TGTGCCAGCCTAAGCGGGGGGGCCGGCGAGCAGTACTTC | CASLSGGAGEQYF
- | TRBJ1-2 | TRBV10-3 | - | TGTGCCATCAGTGAGGACAGAAACTATGGCTACACCTTC | CAISEDRNYGYTF
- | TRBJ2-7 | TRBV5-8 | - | TGTGCCAGCAGCTTGGGCAGGGTATACTTAAGTTCCTACGAGCAGTACTTC | CASSLGRVYLSSYEQYF
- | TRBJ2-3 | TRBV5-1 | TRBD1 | TGCGCCAGCAGCTTGGTCGGACAGGGGACAGATACGCAGTATTTT | CASSLVGQGTDTQYF
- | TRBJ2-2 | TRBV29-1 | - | TGCAGCGTTCCAGGGGTCACCGGGGAGCTGTTTTTT | CSVPGVTGELFF
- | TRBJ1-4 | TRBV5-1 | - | TGCGCCAGCTCCGGACAGACAACTAATGAAAAACTGTTTTTT | CASSGQTTNEKLFF
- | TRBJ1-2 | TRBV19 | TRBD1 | TGTGCCAGTAGCCGGGACAGGGGGCGATCGGTCTATGGCTACACCTTC | CASSRDRGRSVYGYTF
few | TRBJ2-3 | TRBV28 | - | TGTGCCAGCAGCGGGGGGCCGACAGATACGCAGTATTTT | CASSGGPTDTQYF
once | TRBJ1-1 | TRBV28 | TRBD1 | TGTGCCAGCAGGATAAGGTGGGACAGGGTAATGATGCTCCACGAAGCTTTCTTT | CASRIRWDRVMMLHEAFF
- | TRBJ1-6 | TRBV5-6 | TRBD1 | TGTGCCAGCAGCTTGGACAGGGGTCCTTCACCCCTCCACTTT | CASSLDRGPSPLHF
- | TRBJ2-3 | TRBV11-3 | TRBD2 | TGTGCCAGCAGCCCCTGGACTAGCGGGGGTACAGATACGCAGTATTTT | CASSPWTSGGTDTQYF
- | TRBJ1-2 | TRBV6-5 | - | TGTGCCAGCAAGGCGGGGCCAGCCAACTATGGCTACACCTTC | CASKAGPANYGYTF
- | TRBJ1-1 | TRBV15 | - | TGTGCCACCAGCAGGGCAGGTGTTGCACCCCCGAAAGCTTTCTTT | CATSRAGVAPPKAFF
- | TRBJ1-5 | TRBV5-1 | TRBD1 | TGCGCCAGCAGCTTAGGAGACAGGGACTCCGAACCCCAGCATTTT | CASSLGDRDSEPQHF
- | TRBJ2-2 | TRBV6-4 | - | TGTGCCAGCAGTGTCAGGCGGGCCGGGGAGCTGTTTTTT | CASSVRRAGELFF
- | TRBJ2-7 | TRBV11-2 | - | TGTGCCAGCAGCTTATTGGTAGACGAGCAGTACTTC | CASSLLVDEQYF
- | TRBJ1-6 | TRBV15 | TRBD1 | TGTGCCACCAGCAGGATAGGGACAGTCTATAATTCACCCCTCCACTTT | CATSRIGTVYNSPLHF
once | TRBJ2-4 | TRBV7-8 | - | TGTGCCAGCAGCTACTTTCATGGGCTAGCCAAAAACATTCAGTACTTC | CASSYFHGLAKNIQYF
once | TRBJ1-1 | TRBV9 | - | TGTGCCAGCAGCGTTAGTGCAAACACTGAAGCTTTCTTT | CASSVSANTEAFF
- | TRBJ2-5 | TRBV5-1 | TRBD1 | TGCGCCAGCAGCTTGTCCCCGCAGCATCCGGGACAGGGGGCGGTGGAGACCCAGTACTTC | CASSLSPQHPGQGAVETQYF
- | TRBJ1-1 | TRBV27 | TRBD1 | TGTGCCAGCCAAGGACAGGGGAACACTGAAGCTTTCTTT | CASQGQGNTEAFF
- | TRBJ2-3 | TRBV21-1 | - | TGTGCCAGCAGCAAACTCCACGGTAACGGGGGGCCTCCTAAGGCAGATACGCAGTATTTT | CASSKLHGNGGPPKADTQYF
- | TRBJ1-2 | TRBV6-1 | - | TGTGCCAGCAGTGAAGCATGGGAGACCGCGGAGCGGTTC | CASSEAWETAERF
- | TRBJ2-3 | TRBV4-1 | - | TGCGCCAGCAGCCAAGCCACACAGAGAGATACGCAGTATTTT | CASSQATQRDTQYF
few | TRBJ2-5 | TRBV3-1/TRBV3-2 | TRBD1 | TGTGCCAGCAGCCTAAGGGGGACAGAAGAGACCCAGTACTTC | CASSLRGTEETQYF
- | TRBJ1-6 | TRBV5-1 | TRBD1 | TGCGCCAGCAGGTTCCGGGACAGGGATTCACCCCTCCACTTT | CASRFRDRDSPLHF